The 19 T cell receptor beta chains in this list originate from one sample, sequenced in a study of Graves' ophthalmopathy and Graves' hyperthyroidism. RNA served as the template for amplifying TCR beta CDR3 regions. First-round RT-PCR used HTBI primers; second-round multiplex PCR followed. TCRdb used MiXCR to reprocess the multiplex PCR reads, holding one entry per CDR3 protein. The sample shows over a million distinct CDR3 sequences, about 35% of them seen only once. The sample was peripheral blood or thyroid tissue (not recorded which). These receptors were obtained from an adult man with Graves' hyperthyroidism.

The chain joins TRBV18 to TRBJ2-5; maybe TRBD1 (6 bases). Trimming left V 6 bases short and J 4 bases short, with 12 bases between. Germline V gene lookup returns CDR1 KGHSH and CDR2 LQKENI. The length of the CDR3 is 13 residues. The CDR3 protein is CASSHRDPETQYF. DNA of the CDR3: TGTGCCAGCTCCCACAGGGATCCAGAGACCCAGTACTTC.

V usage is TRBV29-1 and J usage is TRBJ2-5; D call uncertain. The CDR3 contains 11 residues. From germline, CDR1 is SQVTM and CDR2 ANQGSEA. Trimming took off 8 bases at V and 4 bases at J, with 11 bases between the two ends. The CDR3 sequence is CSLDVGETQYF. The CDR3 DNA reads as TGCAGCTTGGATGTCGGAGAGACCCAGTACTTC.

This clonotype was seen only once. The rearrangement uses TRBV15 and TRBJ2-7; D gene uncertain. Germline V CDR1 and CDR2: LNHNV, YYDKDF (reference sequence). The CDR3 length is 12 residues. Trimming removed 2 bases at V and 7 bases at J, with 9 bases between. The chain's CDR3 is CATSRLLDEQYF. DNA for the CDR3: TGTGCCACCAGCAGATTACTTGATGAGCAGTACTTC.

This clonotype was recorded many times. The chain has TRBV29-1 and TRBJ1-6, with TRBD1 matching 7 bases. Germline V gene sequence: CDR1 SQVTM, CDR2 ANQGSEA. With 6 bases clipped from V and 7 bases from J, the junction kept 9 bases outside the gene matches. CDR3 length: 14 residues. CDR3 region: CSVTRLDRNSPLHF. The CDR3, as DNA: TGCAGCGTCACCCGCTTGGACAGGAATTCACCCCTCCACTTT. The full variable domain, in which reference TRBV29-1 and TRBJ1-6 provide the parts outside the CDR3, is SAVISQKPSRDICQRGTSLTIQCQVDSQVTMMFWYRQQPGQSLTLIATANQGSEATYESGFVIDKFPISRPNLTFSTLTVSNMSPEDSSIYLCSVTRLDRNSPLHFGNGTRLTVT.

The sample holds many counts of this clonotype. Compared with germline, one end of the junction differs, possibly owing to a read error. This chain's CDR3 is CASSQGGTGSSPLHF. In DNA form, the CDR3 reads TGTGCCAGCAGCCAAGGAGGGACAGGGAGCTCACCCCTCCACTTT. The chain combines TRBV4-3 with TRBJ1-6; 9 bases are shared with TRBD1. Germline CDR1 LGHNA, CDR2 YSLEER. CDR3 length: 15 amino acids.

V usage is TRBV29-1 and J usage is TRBJ2-6; D perhaps matches TRBD1 (6 bases). Germline lookup yields CDR1 SQVTM and CDR2 ANQGSEA. The CDR3 runs 11 residues. V gave up 7 bases and J gave up 11 bases, with 12 bases separating them. The CDR3 coding sequence is TGCAGCGACGCCAGGGGCGACGTCCTGACTTTC. This encodes CSDARGDVLTF.

For this clonotype: This may arise from a read error, as a much more abundant clone is one base away. The chain links TRBV7-9 to TRBJ1-1; D uncertain. In germline, CDR1 is SEHNR, CDR2 FQNEAQ (reference sequence). The CDR3 loop spans 13 amino acids. Here the CDR3 reads CASRPDSNTGAFF. The CDR3 DNA sequence: TGTGCCAGCAGGCCTGATTCGAACACTGGAGCTTTCTTT.

The V and J genes are TRBV10-3 and TRBJ2-5, with D tentatively TRBD2 (6 bases). The germline V and J ends were trimmed by 4 bases and 3 bases, with 9 bases remaining between them. The germline V gene encodes CDR1 ENHRY and CDR2 SYGVKD. The CDR3 spans 13 residues. In DNA form, the CDR3 reads TGTGCCATCAGTGCGGCGGGAAAAGAGACCCAGTACTTC. Residues: CAISAAGKETQYF.

In nucleotides, the CDR3 is TGCAGTGCTCCGACAATGGCGGCGCAAATGAACACTGAAGCTTTCTTT. Translating it yields CSAPTMAAQMNTEAFF. The chain links TRBV20-1 to TRBJ1-1; no firm D call. Trimming stripped 5 bases from V and 0 bases from J, with 19 bases between. Germline V CDR1 and CDR2: DFQATT, SNEGSKA (reference sequence). The CDR3 contains 16 residues.

This clonotype was recorded a few times. This chain connects TRBV12-3 or TRBV12-4 to TRBJ2-7; D tentatively fits TRBD1 or TRBD2 (5 bases each). Trimming removed 10 bases from V and 4 bases from J, with 14 bases in between. The CDR3 has 12 amino acids. The CDR3 coding sequence is TGTGCCACGGGGCGGAGTGAATACGAGCAGTACTTC. Protein: CATGRSEYEQYF.

This chain connects TRBV15 to TRBJ1-2; D unresolved. Germline CDR1 is LNHNV and CDR2 is YYDKDF (reference sequence). The CDR3 has 13 amino acids. V lost 0 bases, J lost 6 bases, and 8 bases lay in between. The CDR3 DNA reads TGTGCCACCAGCAGAGACAGTGAAAATGGCTACACCTTC. This gives the protein CATSRDSENGYTF.

On this clonotype: This may arise from a read error, as a much more abundant clone is one base away. This rearrangement joins TRBV20-1 to TRBJ1-1; unclear D gene. V was trimmed by 5 bases and J by 4 bases, leaving 11 bases between them. CDR3 length equals 12 residues. The germline CDR1 and CDR2 sequences are DFQATT and SNEGSKA (reference sequence). Here the CDR3 DNA reads TGCAGTGCTTACCCGGGCGCCACTGAAGCTTTCTTT. Amino acid sequence: CSAYPGATEAFF.

This clonotype was seen repeatedly, ten times or more. The rearrangement links TRBV11-2 to TRBJ2-5; 9 bases match TRBD1. This CDR3 region has 15 residues. Unmatched junction bases numbered 6, after V lost 5 bases and J lost 2 bases. Germline CDR1 and CDR2: SGHAT and FQNNGV. CDR3 residues: CASSDWTGAQETQYF. Written as DNA, the CDR3 is TGTGCCAGCAGCGACTGGACAGGGGCACAAGAGACCCAGTACTTC. Full variable domain (rest looked up from reference TRBV11-2 and TRBJ2-5): EAGVAQSPRYKIIEKRQSVAFWCNPISGHATLYWYQQILGQGPKLLIQFQNNGVVDDSQLPKDRFSAERLKGVDSTLKIQPAKLEDSAVYLCASSDWTGAQETQYFGPGTRLLVL.

This clonotype was counted many times. The chain recombines TRBV15 with TRBJ2-6; D is ambiguous. CDR3 size: 16 residues. CDR1 LNHNV and CDR2 YYDKDF come from the germline V gene (reference sequence). Trimming took off 1 base at V and 4 bases at J, with 11 bases between the two ends. This CDR3 is CATSRGLGEGANVLTF. The CDR3 DNA is TGTGCCACCAGCAGAGGTCTTGGGGAAGGGGCCAACGTCCTGACTTTC.

This clonotype was recorded only once. This chain uses TRBV29-1 with TRBJ1-4; D not certain. Looked up from germline, CDR1 is SQVTM and CDR2 is ANQGSEA. CDR3 size: 14 residues. With 3 bases removed from V and 8 bases from J, the gap between germline ends came to 16 bases. In DNA, the CDR3 is TGCAGCGTTGAGGCCGGCAAGAGTGGGGAAAAACTGTTTTTT. Protein product: CSVEAGKSGEKLFF.

A few counts support this clonotype. This chain connects TRBV6-5 to TRBJ1-1, with D possibly matching TRBD1 (6 bases). Germline loops: CDR1 MNHEY, CDR2 SVGAGI. The CDR3 extends over 18 amino acids. V gave up 4 bases and J gave up 1 base, with 22 bases separating them. CDR3 sequence: CASSLEKNRVWKNTEAFF. For the CDR3, the DNA is TGTGCCAGCAGTTTGGAGAAGAACAGGGTTTGGAAGAACACTGAAGCTTTCTTT.

This clonotype was seen repeatedly, ten times or more. This sequence joins TRBV7-2 and TRBJ1-1; D is possibly TRBD1 (6 bases). The V gene lost 5 bases and the J gene lost 4 bases, with 8 bases spanning the gap. Per the germline V gene, CDR1 is SGHTA and CDR2 is FQGNSA. This CDR3 is 12 amino acids long. CDR3 nucleotide sequence: TGTGCCAGCAGCCAGGACAGCACTGAAGCTTTCTTT. The encoded protein is CASSQDSTEAFF.

The chain links TRBV20-1 to TRBJ1-6; maybe TRBD1 (6 bases). Germline CDR1 DFQATT, CDR2 SNEGSKA (reference sequence). There are 15 residues in the CDR3. V lost 4 bases and J lost 5, with 15 bases in between. The CDR3 region is CSANKQGINNSPLHF. DNA of the CDR3: TGCAGTGCTAATAAGCAGGGGATAAATAATTCACCCCTCCACTTT.

This rearrangement joins TRBV15 to TRBJ2-2; 7 nucleotides agree with TRBD2. The ends lost 5 bases at V and 6 bases at J; junction bases unmatched: 15. The CDR3 spans 17 residues. The germline gives CDR1 LNHNV, CDR2 YYDKDF (reference sequence). CDR3 in amino acids: CATSARVREGMAGELFF. The CDR3, as DNA: TGTGCCACCAGCGCCCGAGTAAGGGAGGGGATGGCCGGGGAGCTGTTTTTT.